These 4 T cell receptor beta chains share one sample of origin, sequenced in a study of cytomegalovirus exposure and HLA in healthy donors. PCR was performed using 60 Vbeta and 13 Jbeta primers. Libraries were prepared by immunoSEQ multiplex PCR; TCRdb keeps only in-frame clonotypes and omits some of them. The repertoire holds about 120,000 clones, with 77% as singletons. Sequenced input: PBMCs. All receptors derive from a middle-aged man in good health and CMV-seropositive.

The chain uses TRBV5-4 and TRBJ2-2; 12 bases match TRBD2. The length of the CDR3 is 19 residues. Germline CDR1 and CDR2: SGHNT and YYREEE (reference sequence). J lost 6 bases, V lost 1 base, and 13 bases had no gene match. The CDR3 is CASSLKGTSGLFGPGELFF. The CDR3 nucleotides read TGTGCCAGCAGCTTGAAAGGGACTAGCGGGTTATTCGGACCCGGGGAGCTGTTTTTT. The full variable domain, in which reference TRBV5-4 and TRBJ2-2 provide the parts outside the CDR3, is ETGVTQSPTHLIKTRGQQVTLRCSSQSGHNTVSWYQQALGQGPQFIFQYYREEENGRGNFPPRFSGLQFPNYSSELNVNALELDDSALYLCASSLKGTSGLFGPGELFFGEGSRLTVL.

This rearrangement joins TRBV27 to TRBJ2-1, with 10 bases that match TRBD2. V lost 1 base and J lost 4; bases outside the gene matches: 4. Germline assignment: CDR1 MNHEY and CDR2 SMNVEV (reference sequence). This CDR3 comprises 16 residues. CDR3 coding DNA: TGTGCCAGCAGTTTATACAGCGGGGGGGCTTACAATGAGCAGTTCTTC. This gives the protein CASSLYSGGAYNEQFF.

The CDR3 sequence is CASSWKLAGGAGELFF. CDR3 coding DNA: TGTGCCAGCAGCTGGAAACTAGCGGGGGGAGCCGGGGAGCTGTTTTTT. The genes are TRBV5-6 and TRBJ2-2; TRBD2 agrees at 12 bases. After removal of 3 bases from V and 6 bases from J, the junction contained 6 bases not matched to a gene. The germline V gene has CDR1 SGHDT and CDR2 YYEEEE. CDR3 size: 16 residues.

The rearrangement uses TRBV18 and TRBJ2-3, with D possibly TRBD2 on 6 matching bases. The CDR3 is 15 residues long. CDR1 and CDR2 (germline): KGHSH, LQKENI. V shed 3 bases and J shed 6 bases, with 16 bases lying between them. CDR3 bases: TGTGCCAGCTCACCCCGTTCCAAGGAGGGGGATACGCAGTATTTT. Translating gives CASSPRSKEGDTQYF. Full variable domain (missing parts from reference TRBV18 and TRBJ2-3): NAGVMQNPRHLVRRRGQEARLRCSPMKGHSHVYWYRQLPEEGLKFMVYLQKENIIDESGMPKERFSAEFPKEGPSILRIQQVVRGDSAAYFCASSPRSKEGDTQYFGPGTRLTVL.